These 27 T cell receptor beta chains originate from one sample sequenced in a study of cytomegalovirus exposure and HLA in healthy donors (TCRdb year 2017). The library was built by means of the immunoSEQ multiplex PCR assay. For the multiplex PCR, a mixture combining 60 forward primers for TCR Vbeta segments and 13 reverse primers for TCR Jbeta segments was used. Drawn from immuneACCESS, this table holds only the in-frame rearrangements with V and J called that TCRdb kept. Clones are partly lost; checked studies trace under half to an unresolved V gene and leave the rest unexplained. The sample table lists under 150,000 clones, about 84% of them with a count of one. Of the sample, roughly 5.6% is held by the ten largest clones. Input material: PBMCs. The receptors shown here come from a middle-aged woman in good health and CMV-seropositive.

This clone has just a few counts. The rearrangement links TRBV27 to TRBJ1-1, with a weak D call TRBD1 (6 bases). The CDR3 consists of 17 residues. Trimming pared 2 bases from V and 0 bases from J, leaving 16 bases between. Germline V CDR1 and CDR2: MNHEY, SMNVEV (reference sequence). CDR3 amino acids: CASSLGVRGTMNTEAFF. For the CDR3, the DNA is TGTGCCAGCAGTTTAGGGGTGAGGGGGACCATGAACACTGAAGCTTTCTTT.

The CDR3 DNA follows: TGTGCCAGTAGTACCCGACAGGGGCGCAATCAGCCCCAGCATTTT. Its protein product is CASSTRQGRNQPQHF. The gene calls are TRBV19 and TRBJ1-5; 8 bases match TRBD1. V was pared by 4 bases and J by 2 bases, with 4 bases of the junction left unmatched. The CDR3 spans 15 residues. Per the germline V gene, CDR1 is LNHDA and CDR2 is SQIVND (reference sequence). Together with reference TRBV19 and TRBJ1-5, the CDR3 gives the full variable domain: DGGITQSPKYLFRKEGQNVTLSCEQNLNHDAMYWYRQDPGQGLRLIYYSQIVNDFQKGDIAEGYSVSREKKESFPLTVTSAQKNPTAFYLCASSTRQGRNQPQHFGDGTRLSIL.

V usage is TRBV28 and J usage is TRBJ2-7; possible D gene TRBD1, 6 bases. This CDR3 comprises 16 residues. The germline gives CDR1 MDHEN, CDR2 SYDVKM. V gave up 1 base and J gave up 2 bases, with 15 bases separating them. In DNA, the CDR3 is TGTGCCAGCAGTTTATCAGGGGAAAGTCCTGCCTACGAGCAGTACTTC. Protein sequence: CASSLSGESPAYEQYF.

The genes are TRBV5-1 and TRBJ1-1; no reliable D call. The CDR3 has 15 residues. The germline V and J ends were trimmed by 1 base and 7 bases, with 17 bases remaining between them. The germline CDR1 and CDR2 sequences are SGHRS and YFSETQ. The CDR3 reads CASSLRGQAVGEAFF. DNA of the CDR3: TGCGCCAGCAGCTTGCGAGGGCAGGCCGTCGGTGAAGCTTTCTTT.

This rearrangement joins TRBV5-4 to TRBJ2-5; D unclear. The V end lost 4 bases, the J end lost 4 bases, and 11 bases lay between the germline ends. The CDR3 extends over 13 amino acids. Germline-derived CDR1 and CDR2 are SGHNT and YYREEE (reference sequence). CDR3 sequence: CASSPKASETQYF. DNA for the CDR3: TGTGCCAGCAGCCCCAAAGCGTCAGAGACCCAGTACTTC.

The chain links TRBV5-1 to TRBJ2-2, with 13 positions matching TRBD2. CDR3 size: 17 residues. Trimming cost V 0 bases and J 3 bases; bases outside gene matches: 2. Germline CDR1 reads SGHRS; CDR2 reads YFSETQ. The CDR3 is CASSLGLAGGDTGELFF. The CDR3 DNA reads TGCGCCAGCAGCTTGGGACTAGCGGGAGGCGACACCGGGGAGCTGTTTTTT.

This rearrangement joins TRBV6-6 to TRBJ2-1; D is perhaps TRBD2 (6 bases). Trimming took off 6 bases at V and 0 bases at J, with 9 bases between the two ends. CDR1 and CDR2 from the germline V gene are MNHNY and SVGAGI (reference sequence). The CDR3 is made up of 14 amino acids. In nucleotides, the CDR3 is TGTGCCAGCAGCCCGACTAGCTCCTACAATGAGCAGTTCTTC. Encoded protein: CASSPTSSYNEQFF.

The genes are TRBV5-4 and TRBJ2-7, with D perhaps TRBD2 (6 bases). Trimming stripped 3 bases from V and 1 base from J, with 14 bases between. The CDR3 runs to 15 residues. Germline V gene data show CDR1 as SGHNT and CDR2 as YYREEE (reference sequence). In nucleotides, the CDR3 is TGTGCCAGCAGCTGGGGGGTGGGTTCGTCCTACGAGCAGTACTTC. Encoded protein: CASSWGVGSSYEQYF.

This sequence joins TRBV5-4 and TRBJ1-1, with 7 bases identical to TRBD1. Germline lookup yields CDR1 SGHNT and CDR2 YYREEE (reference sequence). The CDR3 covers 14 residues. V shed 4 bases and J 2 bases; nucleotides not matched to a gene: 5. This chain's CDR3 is CASSLGQVNTEAFF. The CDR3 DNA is TGTGCCAGCAGCCTAGGACAGGTCAACACTGAAGCTTTCTTT.

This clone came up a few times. Here the CDR3 reads CASSLGAGMDTQYF. In DNA form, the CDR3 reads TGCGCCAGCAGCTTGGGGGCGGGAATGGATACGCAGTATTTT. The genes are TRBV5-1 and TRBJ2-3; possibly TRBD2 for D (6 bases). CDR1 and CDR2 from the germline V gene are SGHRS and YFSETQ. This CDR3 has 14 amino acids. With 0 bases removed from V and 6 bases from J, the gap between germline ends came to 11 bases.

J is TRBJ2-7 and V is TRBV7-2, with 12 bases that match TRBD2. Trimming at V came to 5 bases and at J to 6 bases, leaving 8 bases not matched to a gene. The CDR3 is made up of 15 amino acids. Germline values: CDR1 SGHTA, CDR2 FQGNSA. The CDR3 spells CASSPLAGGRVEQYF. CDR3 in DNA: TGTGCCAGCAGCCCACTAGCGGGAGGCCGGGTCGAGCAGTACTTC.

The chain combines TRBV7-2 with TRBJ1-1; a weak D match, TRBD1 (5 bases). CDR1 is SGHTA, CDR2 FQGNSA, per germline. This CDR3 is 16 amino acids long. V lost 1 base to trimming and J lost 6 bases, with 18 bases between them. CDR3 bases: TGTGCCAGCAGCTTAGGCCCTCACCAGGGAAGGGCTGAAGCTTTCTTT. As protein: CASSLGPHQGRAEAFF.

CDR3 region: CATSRDPAYDNEQFF. The CDR3 bases are TGTGCCACCAGCAGAGACCCCGCGTATGACAATGAGCAGTTCTTC. V and J are TRBV15 and TRBJ2-1; no clear D. The V gene lost 0 bases and the J gene lost 5 bases, with 11 bases spanning the gap. The CDR3 is 15 amino acids. Germline lookup yields CDR1 LNHNV and CDR2 YYDKDF (reference sequence).

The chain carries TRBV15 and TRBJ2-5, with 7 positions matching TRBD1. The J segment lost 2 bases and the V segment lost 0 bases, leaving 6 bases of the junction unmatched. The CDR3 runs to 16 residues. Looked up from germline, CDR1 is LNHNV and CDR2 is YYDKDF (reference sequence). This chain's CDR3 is CATSRDYGDSQETQYF. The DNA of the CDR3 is TGTGCCACCAGCAGAGATTACGGGGACAGTCAAGAGACCCAGTACTTC.

This CDR3 is CASSSMTGGIHYEQYF. CDR3 coding DNA: TGTGCCAGCAGCTCGATGACAGGGGGTATACATTACGAGCAGTACTTC. The V gene is TRBV7-8, the J gene TRBJ2-7; 9 nucleotides agree with TRBD1. This CDR3 region has 16 residues. Trimming cost V 4 bases and J 4 bases; bases outside gene matches: 11. The germline CDR1 and CDR2 sequences are SGHVS and FQNEAQ.

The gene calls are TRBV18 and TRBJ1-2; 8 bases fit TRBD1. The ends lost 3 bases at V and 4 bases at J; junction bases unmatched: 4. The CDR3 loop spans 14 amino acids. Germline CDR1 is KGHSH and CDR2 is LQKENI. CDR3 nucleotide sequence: TGTGCCAGCTCACCTCCAGGGGGCGCCTATGGCTACACCTTC. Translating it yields CASSPPGGAYGYTF. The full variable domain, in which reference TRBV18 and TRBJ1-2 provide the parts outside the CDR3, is NAGVMQNPRHLVRRRGQEARLRCSPMKGHSHVYWYRQLPEEGLKFMVYLQKENIIDESGMPKERFSAEFPKEGPSILRIQQVVRGDSAAYFCASSPPGGAYGYTFGSGTRLTVV.

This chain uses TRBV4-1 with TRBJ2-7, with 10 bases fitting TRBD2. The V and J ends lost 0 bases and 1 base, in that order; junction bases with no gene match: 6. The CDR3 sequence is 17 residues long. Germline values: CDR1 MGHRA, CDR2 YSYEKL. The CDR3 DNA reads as TGCGCCAGCAGCCAAGATAGGAGCGGGAGGGCGTCCTACGAGCAGTACTTC. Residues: CASSQDRSGRASYEQYF.

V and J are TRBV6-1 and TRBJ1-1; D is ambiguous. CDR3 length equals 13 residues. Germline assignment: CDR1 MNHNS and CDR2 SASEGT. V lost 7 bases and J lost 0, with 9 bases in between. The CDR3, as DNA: TGTGCCAGCATTGGCCTGCTGAACACTGAAGCTTTCTTT. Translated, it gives CASIGLLNTEAFF.

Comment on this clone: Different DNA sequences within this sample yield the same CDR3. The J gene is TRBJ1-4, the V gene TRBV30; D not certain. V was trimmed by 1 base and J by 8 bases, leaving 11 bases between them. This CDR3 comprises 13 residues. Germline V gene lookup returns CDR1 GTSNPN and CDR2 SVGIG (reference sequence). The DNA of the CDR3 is TGTGCCTGGAGTGGGAGGGCCGGGGAAAAACTGTTTTTT. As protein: CAWSGRAGEKLFF. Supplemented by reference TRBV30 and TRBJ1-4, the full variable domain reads SQTIHQWPATLVQPVGSPLSLECTVEGTSNPNLYWYRQAAGRGLQLLFYSVGIGQISSEVPQNLSASRPQDRQFILSSKKLLLSDSGFYLCAWSGRAGEKLFFGSGTQLSVL.

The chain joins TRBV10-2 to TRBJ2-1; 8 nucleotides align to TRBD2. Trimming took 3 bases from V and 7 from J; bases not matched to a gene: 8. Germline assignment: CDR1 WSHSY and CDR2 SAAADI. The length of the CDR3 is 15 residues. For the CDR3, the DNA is TGCGCCAGCAGTGAAATGTCTAGCGGGCGGAATGAGCAGTTCTTC. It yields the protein CASSEMSSGRNEQFF.

CDR3 nucleotide sequence: TGTGCCAGCAGCTTAGTCTCAGATACGCAGTATTTT. It is translated as CASSLVSDTQYF. The V gene is TRBV11-2, the J gene TRBJ2-3; no reliable D call. The CDR3 is 12 amino acids. Between the trimmed V and J ends, which lost 1 base and 4 bases, there was a span of 3 bases. Germline CDR1 SGHAT, CDR2 FQNNGV.

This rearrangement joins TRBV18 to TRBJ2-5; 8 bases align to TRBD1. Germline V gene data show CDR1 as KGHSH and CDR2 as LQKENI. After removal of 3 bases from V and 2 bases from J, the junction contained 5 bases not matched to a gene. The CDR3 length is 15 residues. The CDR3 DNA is TGTGCCAGCTCACCGACGCAGGGGGCGCAAGAGACCCAGTACTTC. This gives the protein CASSPTQGAQETQYF.

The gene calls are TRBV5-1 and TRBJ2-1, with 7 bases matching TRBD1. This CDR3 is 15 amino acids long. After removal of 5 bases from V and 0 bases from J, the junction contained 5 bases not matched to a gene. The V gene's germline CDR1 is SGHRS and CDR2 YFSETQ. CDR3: CASRSTGDSYNEQFF. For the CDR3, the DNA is TGCGCCAGCAGGTCCACAGGGGACTCCTACAATGAGCAGTTCTTC.

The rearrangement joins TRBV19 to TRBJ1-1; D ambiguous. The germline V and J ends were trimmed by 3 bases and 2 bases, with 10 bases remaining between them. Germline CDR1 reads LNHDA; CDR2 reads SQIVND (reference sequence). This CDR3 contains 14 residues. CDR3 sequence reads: CASSISGVNTEAFF. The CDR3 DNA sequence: TGTGCCAGTAGTATTTCCGGGGTAAACACTGAAGCTTTCTTT.

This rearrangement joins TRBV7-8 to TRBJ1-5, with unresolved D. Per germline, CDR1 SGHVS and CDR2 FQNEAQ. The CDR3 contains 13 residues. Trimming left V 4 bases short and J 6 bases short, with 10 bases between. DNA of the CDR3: TGTGCCAGCAGCTCCAGAGGAGGTCAGCCCCAGCATTTT. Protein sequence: CASSSRGGQPQHF.

The CDR3 reads CASSLSPGELFF. In DNA form, the CDR3 reads TGTGCCAGCAGCCTATCACCCGGGGAGCTGTTTTTT. The chain recombines TRBV11-2 with TRBJ2-2; D call uncertain. This CDR3 is 12 amino acids long. Per germline, CDR1 SGHAT and CDR2 FQNNGV. V was cut by 5 bases and J by 6 bases, with 7 bases left in between.

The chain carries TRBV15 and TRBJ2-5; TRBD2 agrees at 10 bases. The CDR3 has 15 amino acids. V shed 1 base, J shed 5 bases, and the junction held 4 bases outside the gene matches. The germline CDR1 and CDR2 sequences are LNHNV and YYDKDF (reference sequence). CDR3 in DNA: TGTGCCACCAGCAGAGGGACTAGCGGTGAGGAGACCCAGTACTTC. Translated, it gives CATSRGTSGEETQYF.